This TCR beta chain came from a study of T-cell reconstitution after alpha-beta-depleted transplantation in children. Preparation of the TCRbeta library was carried out with unique molecular identifiers. TCRdb re-called the PCR reads through MiXCR, storing one row per CDR3 protein. Found here are 150,000 to 200,000 distinct CDR3 sequences, roughly 11% of them singletons; the top ten hold 13%. The germline V gene encodes CDR1 SEHNR and CDR2 FQNEAQ (reference sequence). The V end was cut by 5 bases, the J end by 1 base, with 17 bases between. The CDR3 sequence is 16 residues long. Overall study findings and caveats: A year post-transplant, T-cell counts and diversity derived mostly from newly produced T cells. Expanded graft clones, several hundred of them, were reportedly the source of alpha-beta T cells about two months after transplant. In some patients, recipient T cells and intrathymic progenitors surviving conditioning explained high day-60 diversity.

This clonotype occurred many times. What it binds is unknown. Material: PBMCs, obtained before TCRalphabeta/CD19-depleted stem cell transplant. This TCR derives from a boy aged 2-9 years with acute myeloid leukemia, due to receive a stem cell transplant. V gene TRBV7-9 combines with J gene TRBJ1-1; D is unresolved. CDR3 nucleotides: TGTGCCAGCAGCCCCCGTGGACCTAAGGGGAACACTGAAGCTTTCTTT. Its protein product is CASSPRGPKGNTEAFF.